A single sample gave rise to the 22 T cell receptor beta chains below, sequenced in a study of Ad26.COV2.S vaccination and SARS-CoV-2 variants. Described treatment: about 20 received Ad26.COV2.S at low or high dose, single or two shots; about 5 received placebo; per-sample allocation not given. Sampling took place 63 days after the first vaccine or placebo injection. Produced via immunoSEQ multiplex PCR; TCRdb's table is partial and in-frame only. The sample includes around 250,000 clones, around nine tenths of them seen just once. The input for sequencing was peripheral blood, taken in a trial of Ad26.COV2.S vaccine versus placebo. These receptors were obtained from a person aged 18-65 years who received the Ad26.COV2.S COVID-19 vaccine or a placebo.

A few counts support this clone. The chain combines TRBV4-1 with TRBJ1-5; tentatively, D is TRBD1 (6 bases). The CDR3 extends over 18 amino acids. The germline CDR1 and CDR2 sequences are MGHRA and YSYEKL. With 0 bases removed from V and 7 bases from J, the gap between germline ends came to 22 bases. The CDR3 DNA sequence: TGCGCCAGCAGCCAAGATCCGACAGGCCAGGGGCCGTGGCAGCCCCAGCATTTT. Translating gives CASSQDPTGQGPWQPQHF.

The genes are TRBV12-3 or TRBV12-4 and TRBJ1-1; no clear D gene. The CDR3 is made up of 11 amino acids. V lost 8 bases to trimming and J lost 0 bases, with 4 bases between them. Here the CDR3 reads CASGMNTEAFF. For the CDR3, the DNA is TGTGCCAGCGGCATGAACACTGAAGCTTTCTTT.

The gene calls are TRBV5-1 and TRBJ2-1, with a weak D call TRBD2 (5 bases). Germline values: CDR1 SGHRS, CDR2 YFSETQ. V was trimmed by 4 bases and J by 8 bases, leaving 16 bases between them. This CDR3 comprises 14 residues. CDR3 sequence: CASSPYPGSYEQFF. The CDR3 nucleotides read TGCGCCAGCAGCCCCTACCCGGGAAGCTATGAGCAGTTCTTC.

V gene TRBV3-1 (or the pseudogene TRBV3-2) combines with J gene TRBJ2-3, with unresolved D. This CDR3 is 11 amino acids long. With 5 bases removed from V and 6 bases from J, the gap between germline ends came to 6 bases. CDR1 and CDR2 from the germline V gene are LGHDT and YNNKEL (reference sequence). CDR3 loop: CASSYVDTQYF. CDR3 DNA sequence: TGTGCCAGCAGCTACGTGGATACGCAGTATTTT.

The CDR3 loop reads CAWKSGVRGYNSPLHF. The CDR3 DNA is TGTGCCTGGAAATCGGGAGTTAGGGGCTATAATTCACCCCTCCACTTT. This rearrangement joins TRBV30 to TRBJ1-6, with D maybe TRBD1 (5 bases). The V gene lost 4 bases and the J gene lost 3 bases, with 16 bases spanning the gap. The CDR3 runs to 16 residues. Germline V gives CDR1 GTSNPN, CDR2 SVGIG (reference sequence).

Here the CDR3 reads CASSRGTGAALNEQFF. CDR3 DNA: TGTGCCAGCTCAAGGGGCACGGGAGCCGCTCTCAATGAGCAGTTCTTC. This chain uses TRBV18 with TRBJ2-1; possibly TRBD2 for D (6 bases). The V gene's germline CDR1 is KGHSH and CDR2 LQKENI. The CDR3 sequence is 16 residues long. V lost 5 bases to trimming and J lost 6 bases, with 20 bases between them.

This sequence joins TRBV3-1 (or the pseudogene TRBV3-2) and TRBJ1-5; 7 bases align to TRBD1. The junction had 4 bases not matched to a gene; V was cut back by 3 bases and J by 5 bases. Germline V gene data show CDR1 as LGHDT and CDR2 as YNNKEL (reference sequence). The CDR3 is 14 residues long. CDR3 bases: TGTGCCAGCAGCCAGGGACAGAATTATCAGCCCCAGCATTTT. Amino acid sequence: CASSQGQNYQPQHF.

The chain has TRBV24-1 and TRBJ2-1; D unresolved. Looked up from germline, CDR1 is KGHDR and CDR2 is SFDVKD. V dropped 7 bases and J dropped 6 bases, with 9 bases sitting between them. CDR3 size: 12 residues. CDR3 loop: CATRGRSNEQFF. Written as DNA, the CDR3 is TGTGCCACCAGGGGTAGGTCCAATGAGCAGTTCTTC.

The J gene is TRBJ2-7, the V gene TRBV10-3; 8 positions match TRBD2. V gave up 0 bases and J gave up 0 bases; unmatched junction bases: 4. CDR3 length: 16 residues. CDR1 is ENHRY, CDR2 SYGVKD, per germline. CDR3 nucleotide sequence: TGTGCCATCAGTGAGTCATTGAGCGGGAGCTCCTACGAGCAGTACGTC. Protein: CAISESLSGSSYEQYV.

The chain recombines TRBV4-3 with TRBJ1-1, with D hard to call. Trimming stripped 0 bases from V and 1 base from J, with 9 bases between. Germline V lookup: CDR1 LGHNA, CDR2 YSLEER. The CDR3 runs to 15 residues. CDR3 bases: TGCGCCAGCAGCCAAGATCATCCAACGAACACTGAAGCTTTCTTT. Encoded protein: CASSQDHPTNTEAFF.

This rearrangement joins TRBV11-2 to TRBJ2-1; 11 nucleotides agree with TRBD2. The CDR3 is 19 amino acids. Looked up from germline, CDR1 is SGHAT and CDR2 is FQNNGV. Trimming at V came to 1 base and at J to 0 bases, leaving 8 bases not matched to a gene. The DNA of the CDR3 is TGTGCCAGCAGCTTAGGCGGTCTAGCGGGGGGCCTCTCCTACAATGAGCAGTTCTTC. It yields the protein CASSLGGLAGGLSYNEQFF.

The V gene is TRBV29-1, the J gene TRBJ1-1; D remains unclear. With 4 bases removed from V and 3 bases from J, the gap between germline ends came to 9 bases. The CDR3 has 12 residues. CDR1 is SQVTM, CDR2 ANQGSEA, per germline. CDR3 residues: CSVVEQYTEAFF. DNA for the CDR3: TGCAGCGTTGTAGAACAGTACACTGAAGCTTTCTTT. Full variable domain (missing parts from reference TRBV29-1 and TRBJ1-1): SAVISQKPSRDICQRGTSLTIQCQVDSQVTMMFWYRQQPGQSLTLIATANQGSEATYESGFVIDKFPISRPNLTFSTLTVSNMSPEDSSIYLCSVVEQYTEAFFGQGTRLTVV.

CDR3 bases: TGTGCCAGCAGCCGCATGGGGAATGAAGCTTTCTTT. Encoded protein: CASSRMGNEAFF. The V gene is TRBV9, the J gene TRBJ1-1, with unresolved D. The CDR3 contains 12 residues. CDR1 is SGDLS, CDR2 YYNGEE, per germline. The ends were cut back, 4 bases at V and 7 bases at J, with 11 bases in the middle.

This clone was counted between two and nine times. The chain employs TRBV30 and TRBJ1-3; no firm D call. The CDR3 loop spans 14 amino acids. The ends were cut back, 0 bases at V and 1 base at J, with 7 bases in the middle. Germline values: CDR1 GTSNPN, CDR2 SVGIG (reference sequence). The CDR3 reads CAWSVSVSGNTIYF. As DNA, the CDR3 is TGTGCCTGGAGTGTTTCGGTTTCTGGAAACACCATATATTTT.

V gene TRBV4-1 combines with J gene TRBJ2-3; TRBD2 agrees at 7 bases. After removal of 3 bases from V and 5 bases from J, the junction contained 5 bases not matched to a gene. The CDR3 contains 14 residues. The germline CDR1 and CDR2 sequences are MGHRA and YSYEKL. The CDR3 bases are TGCGCCAGCAGCCAGTCCAGGACTAGAGATACGCAGTATTTT. As protein: CASSQSRTRDTQYF.

The rearrangement uses TRBV6-2 or TRBV6-3 and TRBJ2-7, with D perhaps TRBD1 (6 bases). V was cut by 4 bases and J by 6 bases, with 16 bases left in between. Germline V CDR1 and CDR2: MNHEY, SVGEGT. The CDR3 is made up of 14 amino acids. Written as DNA, the CDR3 is TGTGCCAGCAGTTTCGCTTTCACAGGGCCCGAGCAGTACGTC. It encodes CASSFAFTGPEQYV.

The chain employs TRBV9 and TRBJ2-1, with 15 bases that match TRBD2. CDR1 is SGDLS and CDR2 is YYNGEE in the germline V gene. CDR3 length: 17 residues. J lost 4 bases, V lost 2 bases, and 4 bases had no gene match. The DNA for the CDR3 is TGTGCCAGCAGCGTCGGGACTAGCGGGAGGAATTACAATGAGCAGTTCTTC. Amino acid sequence: CASSVGTSGRNYNEQFF. The full variable domain, with the rest looked up from reference TRBV9 and TRBJ2-1, is DSGVTQTPKHLITATGQRVTLRCSPRSGDLSVYWYQQSLDQGLQFLIQYYNGEERAKGNILERFSAQQFPDLHSELNLSSLELGDSALYFCASSVGTSGRNYNEQFFGPGTRLTVL.

The rearrangement links TRBV19 to TRBJ2-2; D is ambiguous. CDR3 length: 13 amino acids. Germline-derived CDR1 and CDR2 are LNHDA and SQIVND (reference sequence). The V end was cut by 1 base, the J end by 7 bases, with 7 bases between. The CDR3 region is CASSIGGNGELFF. The CDR3 DNA is TGTGCCAGTAGTATAGGGGGAAACGGGGAGCTGTTTTTT.

The chain combines TRBV6-2 or TRBV6-3 with TRBJ1-6; D possibly corresponds to TRBD1 (6 bases). CDR1 and CDR2 (germline): MNHEY, SVGEGT. V shed 2 bases and J shed 9 bases, with 11 bases lying between them. This CDR3 spans 14 amino acids. Here the CDR3 DNA reads TGTGCCAGCAGTTACAGGGGGAGCACTTCACCCCTCCACTTT. This translates into CASSYRGSTSPLHF.

The CDR3 DNA is TGTGCCTGGAGTCAAGATACGCAGTATTTT. Its translation is CAWSQDTQYF. This chain connects TRBV30 to TRBJ2-3; D is uncertain. The V gene lost 2 bases and the J gene lost 5 bases, with 2 bases spanning the gap. Germline V gene sequence: CDR1 GTSNPN, CDR2 SVGIG (reference sequence). The CDR3 spans 10 residues.

This rearrangement joins TRBV5-4 to TRBJ2-1; D assignment may be TRBD1 or TRBD2 (6 bases each). This CDR3 has 16 amino acids. Germline CDR1 and CDR2: SGHNT and YYREEE (reference sequence). Deletions cut 0 bases from V and 5 bases from J, with 15 bases between. The CDR3 is CASSLATSRGHNEQFF. Written as DNA, the CDR3 is TGTGCCAGCAGCTTGGCTACTTCTCGGGGGCACAATGAGCAGTTCTTC.

The rearrangement uses TRBV29-1 and TRBJ1-1, with 7 bases matching TRBD1. The germline CDR1 and CDR2 sequences are SQVTM and ANQGSEA. The CDR3 covers 17 residues. J was trimmed by 0 bases and V by 2 bases; bases with no gene match: 12. The DNA of the CDR3 is TGCAGCGTTGAAAACGGGGCCGGGACAGCTATGAACACTGAAGCTTTCTTT. Its protein product is CSVENGAGTAMNTEAFF.